The clone carrying this T cell receptor (beta chain) was recorded at least ten times. Its target is unknown. V shed 6 bases and J 2 bases; nucleotides not matched to a gene: 6. The germline gives CDR1 MNHEY, CDR2 SVGEGT. The CDR3 extends over 14 amino acids. The sample belongs to a study of T-cell reconstitution after alpha-beta-depleted transplantation in children. General observations from the study: Reported findings indicate that, about two months after transplant, alpha-beta T cells came from several hundred expanded clones, which were derived from non-depleted graft cells. T-cell counts and diversity were attributed mostly to newly produced T cells one year after transplant. The high TCRbeta diversity at day 60 in some patients came from surviving recipient T cells and thymic progenitors.

The authors prepared the TCRbeta library with unique molecular identifiers. TCRdb re-derived calls from the PCR reads in MiXCR, one entry per CDR3 protein. This table has roughly 300,000 distinct CDR3 sequences, roughly 10% appearing once. This TCR derives from a male patient between 2 and 10 years old who had a stem cell transplant for chronic granulomatous disease, so the T cells may come from the graft donor. The specimen was peripheral blood, collected 180 days after TCRalphabeta/CD19-depleted stem cell transplant. V and J are TRBV6-2 or TRBV6-3 and TRBJ2-7; 8 nucleotides match TRBD2. CDR3 loop: CASRGSGSAYEQYF. The CDR3, as DNA: TGTGCCAGCAGGGGGAGCGGGAGTGCCTACGAGCAGTACTTC.